Listed below are T cell receptor beta chains from one sample, sequenced in a study of shared clonotypes between healthy human individuals. The repertoire was sequenced with immunoSEQ multiplex PCR; TCRdb's copy has only in-frame clones and lacks some. In the table there are 600,000 to 750,000 clones, over 60% of which are singletons. Sequencing used memory CD4+ T cells sorted from blood. Receptor source: a woman between 25 and 40 years old in good health. CDR3s include the opening cysteine and the closing phenylalanine or tryptophan. D genes are given only for firm matches. Clone size is given for some rows only: seen once, a few or many times, or a class if the clone is expanded.

.	TRBD1	TRBV2	TRBJ2-3	CASSERAGGADTQYF	TGTGCCAGCAGTGAGCGGGCAGGGGGCGCAGATACGCAGTATTTT
many	.	TRBV18	TRBJ2-1	CASSPSPLSSYNEQFF	TGTGCCAGCTCACCATCCCCGTTAAGCTCCTACAATGAGCAGTTCTTC
.	.	TRBV19	TRBJ2-2	CASSTDKLTGELFF	TGTGCCAGTAGTACAGACAAACTAACCGGGGAGCTGTTTTTT
.	.	TRBV4-2	TRBJ1-1	CASSPGVGVNTEAFF	TGTGCCAGCAGCCCGGGAGTGGGGGTGAACACTGAAGCTTTCTTT
few	.	TRBV7-2	TRBJ1-4	CASSLDRRGEKLFF	TGTGCCAGCAGCTTAGATCGCCGAGGTGAAAAACTGTTTTTT
.	.	TRBV7-2	TRBJ1-2	CASSFYRVNYGYTF	TGTGCCAGCAGCTTCTACAGGGTAAACTATGGCTACACCTTC
.	.	TRBV28	TRBJ2-7	CASSQDRIKLALISYEQYF	TGTGCCAGCAGCCAGGACAGAATAAAACTAGCCTTAATTTCCTACGAGCAGTACTTC
.	.	TRBV28	TRBJ1-1	CASSLGGTMNTEAFF	TGTGCCAGCAGTTTGGGGGGGACAATGAACACTGAAGCTTTCTTT
.	.	TRBV28	TRBJ2-6	CATSFVPRDFSGANVLTF	TGTGCCACAAGTTTTGTCCCCAGGGACTTCTCCGGGGCCAACGTCCTGACTTTC
.	TRBD1	TRBV6-5	TRBJ2-7	CASSLRDSPLYF	TGTGCCAGCAGTCTTCGGGACAGCCCTCTGTACTTC
.	TRBD1	TRBV2	TRBJ1-2	CASRGTVGSNYGYTF	TGTGCCAGCAGAGGGACAGTTGGATCTAACTATGGCTACACCTTC
.	.	TRBV29-1	TRBJ2-1	CSVEAGTYNEQFF	TGCAGCGTTGAAGCGGGGACCTACAATGAGCAGTTCTTC
.	.	TRBV29-1	TRBJ2-1	CSVSDSGWKFF	TGCAGCGTTTCGGACAGCGGCTGGAAGTTCTTC
.	.	TRBV5-5	TRBJ2-5	CASSLSGVGTQYF	TGTGCCAGCAGCTTAAGCGGTGTCGGGACCCAGTACTTC
.	TRBD2	TRBV11-2	TRBJ2-2	CASSLLAGDNTGELFF	TGTGCCAGCAGCTTACTAGCGGGAGATAACACCGGGGAGCTGTTTTTT
.	.	TRBV28	TRBJ1-6	CASSVGGSEYNSPLHF	TGTGCCAGCAGTGTTGGAGGATCGGAATATAATTCACCCCTCCACTTT
.	.	TRBV28	TRBJ2-7	CASNRSPYEQYF	TGTGCCAGCAACAGGTCCCCCTACGAGCAGTACTTC
few	.	TRBV11-2	TRBJ1-1	CASSLQSGVTEAFF	TGTGCCAGCAGCTTACAATCGGGAGTTACTGAAGCTTTCTTT
many	TRBD1	TRBV29-1	TRBJ1-1	CSAGTGRGDTEAFF	TGCAGCGCCGGGACAGGCAGGGGGGACACTGAAGCTTTCTTT
once	TRBD1	TRBV18	TRBJ1-3	CASSTGTAGNTIYF	TGTGCCAGCTCAACCGGGACAGCCGGAAACACCATATATTTT
.	.	TRBV7-8	TRBJ1-3	CASRPTQLPGVSGNTIYF	TGTGCCAGCAGACCTACCCAGCTCCCAGGGGTCTCTGGAAACACCATATATTTT
once	.	TRBV2	TRBJ1-5	CASSDFGFSQPQHF	TGTGCCAGCAGTGATTTTGGGTTCAGTCAGCCCCAGCATTTT